The clone carrying this T cell receptor (beta chain) was picked up a small number of times. These data come from a study of regulatory T cells in long-lasting Graves disease. Through Arm-PCR of CDR3 regions and iRepertoire HTBI primers, TCR beta libraries were built. In the source study's methods: Among the samples, under 70 TRBV and 12 to 15 TRBJ segments were identified. TCRdb re-called the multiplex PCR reads through MiXCR, storing one row per CDR3 protein. V and J calls and clone size were set by TCRdb, not the authors. The sample shows 510,000 or so distinct CDR3 sequences, 12% of them seen only once. The CDR3 runs 16 residues. CDR1 and CDR2 from the germline V gene are LNHDA and SQIVND (reference sequence). V was pared by 3 bases and J by 8 bases, with 7 bases of the junction left unmatched. Time point: newly diagnosed GD, antithyroid drugs for less than 3 months. PBMC-derived RNA was used for the TCR library. Diagnosing Graves' disease relied on the American Thyroid Association guidelines.

In addition, the sample was reused for a study of T cells in Graves' hyperthyroidism and ophthalmopathy.

The material was peripheral blood mononuclear cells (PBMCs), obtained at new diagnosis, from a patient treated with antithyroid drugs. This chain uses TRBV19 with TRBJ2-3; 14 positions agree with TRBD2. This clonotype originated in a woman aged 25 to 39 with Graves disease. CDR3 sequence reads: CASSIGWGLAGVTQYF. In DNA form, the CDR3 reads TGTGCCAGTAGTATTGGTTGGGGACTAGCGGGAGTTACGCAGTATTTT.